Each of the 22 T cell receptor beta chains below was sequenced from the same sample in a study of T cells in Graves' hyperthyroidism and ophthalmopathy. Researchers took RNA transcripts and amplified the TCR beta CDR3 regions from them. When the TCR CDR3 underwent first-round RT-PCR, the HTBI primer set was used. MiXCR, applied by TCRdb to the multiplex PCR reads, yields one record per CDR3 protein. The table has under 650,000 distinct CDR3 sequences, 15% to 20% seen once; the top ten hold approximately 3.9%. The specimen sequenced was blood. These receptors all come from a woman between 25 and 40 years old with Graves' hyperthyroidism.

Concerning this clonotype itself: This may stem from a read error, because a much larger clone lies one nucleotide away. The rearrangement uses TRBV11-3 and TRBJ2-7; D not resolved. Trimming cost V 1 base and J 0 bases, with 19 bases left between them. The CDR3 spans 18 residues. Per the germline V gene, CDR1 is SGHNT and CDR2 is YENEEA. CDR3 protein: CASSLGHQFGSPSYEQYF. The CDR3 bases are TGTGCCAGCAGCTTAGGTCATCAGTTCGGATCACCCTCCTACGAGCAGTACTTC.

The CDR3 DNA reads TGTGCCAGCAGTTTCCCTCGGAGAGGGGGGGGCGAGCAGTTCTTC. Its protein product is CASSFPRRGGGEQFF. This chain joins TRBV28 and TRBJ2-1, with D maybe TRBD2 (7 bases). CDR1 is MDHEN and CDR2 is SYDVKM in the germline V gene. CDR3 length equals 15 residues. Trimming cost V 3 bases and J 10 bases, with 19 bases left between them.

CDR3 nucleotide sequence: TGCGCCAGCAGCACGGGACAGATAACCTACGAGCAGTACTTC. Amino acids: CASSTGQITYEQYF. The chain carries TRBV5-1 and TRBJ2-7; TRBD1 aligns across 7 bases. The CDR3 totals 14 residues. Germline V gene data show CDR1 as SGHRS and CDR2 as YFSETQ. Trimming cost V 4 bases and J 2 bases; bases outside gene matches: 6.

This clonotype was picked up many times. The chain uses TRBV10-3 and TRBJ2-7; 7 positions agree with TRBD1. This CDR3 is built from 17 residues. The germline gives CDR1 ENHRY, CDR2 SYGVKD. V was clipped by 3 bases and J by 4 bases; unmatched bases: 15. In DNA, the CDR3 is TGTGCCATCAGTGACCAACTGACAGGCCTACAGGGGTACGAGCAGTACTTC. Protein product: CAISDQLTGLQGYEQYF.

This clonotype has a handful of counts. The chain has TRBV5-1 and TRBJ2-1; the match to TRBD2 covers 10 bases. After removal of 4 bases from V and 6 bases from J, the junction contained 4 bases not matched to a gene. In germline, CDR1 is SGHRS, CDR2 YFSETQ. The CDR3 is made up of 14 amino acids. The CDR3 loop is CASSGAGGTNEQFF. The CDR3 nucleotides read TGCGCCAGCAGCGGAGCGGGAGGGACCAATGAGCAGTTCTTC.

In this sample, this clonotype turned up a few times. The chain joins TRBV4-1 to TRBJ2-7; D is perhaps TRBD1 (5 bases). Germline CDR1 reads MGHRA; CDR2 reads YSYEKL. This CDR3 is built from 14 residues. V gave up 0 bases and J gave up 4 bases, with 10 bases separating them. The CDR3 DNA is TGCGCCAGCAGCCAAGATAACAGGCCGTACGAGCAGTACTTC. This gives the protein CASSQDNRPYEQYF.

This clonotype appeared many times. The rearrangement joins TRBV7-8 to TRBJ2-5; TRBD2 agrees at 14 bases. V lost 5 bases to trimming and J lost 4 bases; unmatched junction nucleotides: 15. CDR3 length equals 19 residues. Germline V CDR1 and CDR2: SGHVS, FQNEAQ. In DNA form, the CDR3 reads TGTGCCAGCAGCCGCAGCGGGACTAGCGGGAGCGGGAAGCCAGAGACCCAGTACTTC. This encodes CASSRSGTSGSGKPETQYF.

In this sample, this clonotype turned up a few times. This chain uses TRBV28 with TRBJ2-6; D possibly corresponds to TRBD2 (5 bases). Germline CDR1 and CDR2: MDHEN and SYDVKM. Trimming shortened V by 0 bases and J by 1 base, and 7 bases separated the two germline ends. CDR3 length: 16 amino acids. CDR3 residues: CASSLWGSSGANVLTF. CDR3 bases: TGTGCCAGCAGTTTATGGGGGAGTTCTGGGGCCAACGTCCTGACTTTC.

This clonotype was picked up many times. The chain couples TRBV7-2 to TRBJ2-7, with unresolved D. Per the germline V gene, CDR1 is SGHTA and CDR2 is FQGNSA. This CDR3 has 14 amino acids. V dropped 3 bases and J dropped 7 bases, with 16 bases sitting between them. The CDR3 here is CASSFGWISMEQYF. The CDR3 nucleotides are TGTGCCAGCAGCTTCGGCTGGATTTCGATGGAGCAGTACTTC.

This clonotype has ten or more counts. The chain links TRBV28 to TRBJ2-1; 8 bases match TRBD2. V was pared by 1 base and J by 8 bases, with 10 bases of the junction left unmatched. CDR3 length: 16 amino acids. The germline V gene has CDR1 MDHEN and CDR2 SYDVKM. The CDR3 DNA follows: TGTGCCAGCAGTTTATTGGCTAGCGGGTTTTCACATGAGCAGTTCTTC. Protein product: CASSLLASGFSHEQFF.

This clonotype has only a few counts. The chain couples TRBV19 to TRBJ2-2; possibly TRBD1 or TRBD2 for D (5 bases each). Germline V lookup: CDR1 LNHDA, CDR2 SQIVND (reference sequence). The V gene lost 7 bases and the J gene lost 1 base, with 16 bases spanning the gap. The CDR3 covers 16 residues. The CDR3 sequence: CASTPRRDGNTGELFF. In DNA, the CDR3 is TGTGCCAGTACCCCCCGCCGGGACGGGAACACCGGGGAGCTGTTTTTT.

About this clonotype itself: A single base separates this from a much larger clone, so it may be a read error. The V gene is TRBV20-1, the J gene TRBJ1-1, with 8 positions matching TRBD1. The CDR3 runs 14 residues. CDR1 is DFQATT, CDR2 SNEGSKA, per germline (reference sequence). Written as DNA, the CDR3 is TGCAGTGCTAGGGTTCAGGGGGCTAGCACTGGAGCTTTCTTT. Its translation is CSARVQGASTGAFF.

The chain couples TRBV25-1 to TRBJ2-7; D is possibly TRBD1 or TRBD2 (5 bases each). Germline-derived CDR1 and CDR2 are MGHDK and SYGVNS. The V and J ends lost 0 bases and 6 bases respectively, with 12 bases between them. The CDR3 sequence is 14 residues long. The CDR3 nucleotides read TGTGCCAGCAGTGAATACACCGAGGGGTTCGAGCAGTACTTC. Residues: CASSEYTEGFEQYF.

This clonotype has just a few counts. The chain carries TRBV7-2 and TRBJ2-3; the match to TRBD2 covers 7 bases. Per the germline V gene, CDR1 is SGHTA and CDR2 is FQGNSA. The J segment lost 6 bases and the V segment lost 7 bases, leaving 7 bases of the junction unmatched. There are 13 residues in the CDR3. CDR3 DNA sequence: TGTGCCAGCAAAGGCGGGAGATGGGATACGCAGTATTTT. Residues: CASKGGRWDTQYF.

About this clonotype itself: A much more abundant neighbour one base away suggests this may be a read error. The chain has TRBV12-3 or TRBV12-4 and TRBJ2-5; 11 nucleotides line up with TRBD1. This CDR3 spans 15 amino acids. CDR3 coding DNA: TGTGCCAGCAGTTTAGAAGGGACAGGGGGAGAGGCCCAGTACTTC. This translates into CASSLEGTGGEAQYF.

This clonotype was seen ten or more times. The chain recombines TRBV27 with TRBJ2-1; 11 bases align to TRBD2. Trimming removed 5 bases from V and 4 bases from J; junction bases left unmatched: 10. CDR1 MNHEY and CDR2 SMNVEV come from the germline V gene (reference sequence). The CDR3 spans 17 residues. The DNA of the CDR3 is TGTGCCAGCAGTGGTAGACTAGCGGGGCTTATATACAATGAGCAGTTCTTC. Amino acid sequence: CASSGRLAGLIYNEQFF.

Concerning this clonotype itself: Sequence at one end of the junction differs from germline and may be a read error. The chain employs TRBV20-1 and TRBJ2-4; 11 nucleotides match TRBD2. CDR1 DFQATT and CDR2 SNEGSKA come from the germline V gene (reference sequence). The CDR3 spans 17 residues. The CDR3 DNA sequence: TGCAGTGCTACAGGGACTAGCGGCAATTATGCCAAAAGCATTCAGTACTTC. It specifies CSATGTSGNYAKSIQYF.

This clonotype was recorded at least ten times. The DNA of the CDR3 is TGTGCCAGCACTTTGGGCATCACGTTTGAGACCCAGTACTTC. Translated: CASTLGITFETQYF. The V and J genes are TRBV2 and TRBJ2-5; D not certain. V lost 7 bases and J lost 5, with 17 bases in between. CDR3 length equals 14 residues. Looked up from germline, CDR1 is SNHLY and CDR2 is FYNNEI.

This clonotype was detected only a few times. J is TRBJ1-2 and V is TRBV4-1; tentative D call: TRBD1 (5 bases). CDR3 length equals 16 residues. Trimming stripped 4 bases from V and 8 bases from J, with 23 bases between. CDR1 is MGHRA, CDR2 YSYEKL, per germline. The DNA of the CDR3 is TGCGCCAGCAGCCGGGACGGCAGTTGGTCCTTTGGGGGCTACACCTTC. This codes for CASSRDGSWSFGGYTF.

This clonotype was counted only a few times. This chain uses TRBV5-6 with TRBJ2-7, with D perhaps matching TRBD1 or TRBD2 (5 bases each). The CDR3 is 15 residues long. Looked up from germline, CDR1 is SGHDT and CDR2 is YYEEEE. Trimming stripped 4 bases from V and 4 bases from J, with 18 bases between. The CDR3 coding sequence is TGTGCCAGCAGCCAAGCGGTCCAGGGACCTTACGAGCAGTACTTC. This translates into CASSQAVQGPYEQYF.

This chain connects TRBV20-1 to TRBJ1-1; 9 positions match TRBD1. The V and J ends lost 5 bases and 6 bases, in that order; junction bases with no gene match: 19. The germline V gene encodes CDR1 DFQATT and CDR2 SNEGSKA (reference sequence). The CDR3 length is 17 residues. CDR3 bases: TGCAGTGCTTTCTTTACGGGACAGGGTTTTGTTGTCCCTGAAGCTTTCTTT. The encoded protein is CSAFFTGQGFVVPEAFF.

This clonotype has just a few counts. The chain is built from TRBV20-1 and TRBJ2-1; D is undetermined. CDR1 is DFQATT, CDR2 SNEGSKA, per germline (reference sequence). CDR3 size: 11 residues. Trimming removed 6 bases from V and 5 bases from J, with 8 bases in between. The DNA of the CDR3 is TGCAGTGCAGTCCTTCACAATGAGCAGTTCTTC. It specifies CSAVLHNEQFF.